What follows are 19 T cell receptor beta chains derived from one specimen sequenced in a study of blood T cell repertoires in COVID-19. Sequenced by immunoSEQ multiplex PCR; TCRdb stores in-frame clones only, minus some. The data contain hundreds of thousands of clones, 80% to 90% of them singletons. Input material: peripheral blood. These TCRs come from a man aged 25-40 years with active or convalescent COVID-19.

The chain has TRBV7-2 and TRBJ1-1; 10 bases fit TRBD1. The CDR3 is 14 amino acids. V dropped 3 bases and J dropped 7; count of bases not matched to a gene: 5. The germline V gene encodes CDR1 SGHTA and CDR2 FQGNSA. The DNA for the CDR3 is TGTGCCAGCAGCTTTCGACAGGGGGCTGGTGAAGCTTTCTTT. Its translation: CASSFRQGAGEAFF.

V is TRBV5-1 and J is TRBJ2-2; TRBD1 matches 10 bases. The CDR3 length is 15 residues. V was clipped by 7 bases and J by 3 bases; unmatched bases: 6. Germline CDR1 is SGHRS and CDR2 is YFSETQ. CDR3 coding DNA: TGCGCCAGCTTCCGGGACAGGGGCTACACCGGGGAGCTGTTTTTT. Translating it yields CASFRDRGYTGELFF.

This clone was observed a single time. The rearrangement links TRBV14 to TRBJ1-2, with D possibly TRBD1 on 6 matching bases. Germline CDR1 reads SGHDN; CDR2 reads FVKESK. Trimming shortened V by 4 bases and J by 3 bases, and 15 bases separated the two germline ends. The CDR3 contains 15 residues. CDR3: CASSRTRGRDYGYTF. CDR3 DNA: TGTGCCAGCAGCCGAACCAGGGGTCGGGACTATGGCTACACCTTC.

In its sample, this clone was seen a few times. This chain uses TRBV4-2 with TRBJ1-4; 7 positions match TRBD1. Germline-derived CDR1 and CDR2 are LGHNA and YNFKEQ. CDR3 length: 20 amino acids. The J segment lost 7 bases and the V segment lost 1 base, leaving 21 bases of the junction unmatched. The CDR3 loop reads CASSQAVLARRFPGGEKLFF. In nucleotides, the CDR3 is TGTGCCAGCAGCCAAGCTGTATTAGCACGGCGATTTCCAGGGGGTGAAAAACTGTTTTTT.

This sequence joins TRBV6-5 and TRBJ2-1; a possible D gene is TRBD2 (7 bases). The germline V and J ends were trimmed by 6 bases and 2 bases, with 14 bases remaining between them. The length of the CDR3 is 15 residues. Germline CDR1 is MNHEY and CDR2 is SVGAGI. CDR3 sequence reads: CASRGGGGAYNEQFF. The DNA for the CDR3 is TGTGCCAGCAGAGGGGGGGGTGGCGCCTACAATGAGCAGTTCTTC.

This clone has more than one count but fewer than ten. The chain employs TRBV6-5 and TRBJ2-3; 8 positions match TRBD2. The CDR3 contains 15 residues. The germline CDR1 and CDR2 sequences are MNHEY and SVGAGI. After removal of 6 bases from V and 0 bases from J, the junction contained 5 bases not matched to a gene. The CDR3, as DNA: TGTGCCAGCAGGGCGGGACTAGGAAGCACAGATACGCAGTATTTT. As protein: CASRAGLGSTDTQYF.

The V call is TRBV10-2, the J call TRBJ1-2; 7 nucleotides agree with TRBD1. The trim removed 6 bases at V and 3 bases at J, leaving 4 bases unmatched. The CDR3 is 13 residues long. The germline V gene has CDR1 WSHSY and CDR2 SAAADI. In nucleotides, the CDR3 is TGCGCCAGCAGCGGTACAGGGGACTATGGCTACACCTTC. This translates into CASSGTGDYGYTF.

This chain links TRBV5-1 with TRBJ1-3; D is perhaps TRBD1 (5 bases). Germline V gives CDR1 SGHRS, CDR2 YFSETQ. V lost 4 bases, J lost 0 bases, and 8 bases lay in between. The CDR3 sequence is 14 residues long. The CDR3 reads CASSLTDSGNTIYF. For the CDR3, the DNA is TGCGCCAGCAGCCTGACAGACTCTGGAAACACCATATATTTT.

A single count supports this clone. The rearrangement uses TRBV30 and TRBJ1-5, with D possibly being TRBD1 (6 bases). The CDR3 extends over 14 amino acids. The V end was cut by 2 bases, the J end by 7 bases, with 15 bases between. Germline CDR1 and CDR2: GTSNPN and SVGIG (reference sequence). The CDR3 is CAWSSGGAGQPQHF. Here the CDR3 DNA reads TGTGCCTGGAGTTCTGGGGGGGCAGGGCAGCCCCAGCATTTT.

This sequence joins TRBV5-6 and TRBJ1-2; D not certain. This CDR3 contains 14 residues. Trimming shortened V by 0 bases and J by 0 bases, and 6 bases separated the two germline ends. The germline V gene encodes CDR1 SGHDT and CDR2 YYEEEE. This chain's CDR3 is CASSLVQANYGYTF. CDR3 bases: TGTGCCAGCAGCTTGGTCCAGGCTAACTATGGCTACACCTTC.

The chain joins TRBV15 to TRBJ2-7, with 8 bases lining up with TRBD1. Germline V lookup: CDR1 LNHNV, CDR2 YYDKDF (reference sequence). CDR3 length: 16 residues. Losses at the gene ends were 3 bases for V and 7 bases for J; bases not matched to a gene: 14. The DNA of the CDR3 is TGTGCCACCAGCAGCCCTGATCAGGGGGCGATAAGGGAGCAGTACTTC. Protein product: CATSSPDQGAIREQYF.

The chain couples TRBV30 to TRBJ1-1; D gene uncertain. Trimming took off 1 base at V and 2 bases at J, with 8 bases between the two ends. The CDR3 length is 13 residues. The germline V gene has CDR1 GTSNPN and CDR2 SVGIG (reference sequence). CDR3 sequence reads: CAWSGGPNTEAFF. For the CDR3, the DNA is TGTGCCTGGAGTGGCGGTCCAAACACTGAAGCTTTCTTT.

The CDR3, as DNA: TGTGCCAGCAGTGACAGGATCTACGAGCAGTACTTC. Translating it yields CASSDRIYEQYF. The gene calls are TRBV28 and TRBJ2-7, with D tentatively TRBD1 (6 bases). V lost 5 bases to trimming and J lost 3 bases, with 8 bases between them. CDR3 length equals 12 residues. Germline V lookup: CDR1 MDHEN, CDR2 SYDVKM.

V is TRBV5-1 and J is TRBJ2-7; the match to TRBD1 covers 9 bases. Germline lookup yields CDR1 SGHRS and CDR2 YFSETQ. Losses at the gene ends were 2 bases for V and 6 bases for J; bases not matched to a gene: 15. The CDR3 contains 17 residues. The CDR3 loop is CASSLIESRDRAPEQYF. The DNA for the CDR3 is TGCGCCAGCAGCTTAATTGAGTCCCGGGACAGGGCACCCGAGCAGTACTTC. Drawing the rest from reference TRBV5-1 and TRBJ2-7, the complete variable domain is KAGVTQTPRYLIKTRGQQVTLSCSPISGHRSVSWYQQTPGQGLQFLFEYFSETQRNKGNFPGRFSGRQFSNSRSEMNVSTLELGDSALYLCASSLIESRDRAPEQYFGPGTRLTVT.

This sequence joins TRBV30 and TRBJ2-5; 7 nucleotides align to TRBD1. There are 14 residues in the CDR3. V trimming: 2 bases; J trimming: 7 bases; junction bases outside the gene matches: 10. Germline CDR1 reads GTSNPN; CDR2 reads SVGIG (reference sequence). CDR3 sequence: CAWSKGTAAGTQYF. DNA for the CDR3: TGTGCCTGGAGTAAAGGGACAGCCGCGGGGACCCAGTACTTC. The full variable domain, completed using reference TRBV30 and TRBJ2-5, is SQTIHQWPATLVQPVGSPLSLECTVEGTSNPNLYWYRQAAGRGLQLLFYSVGIGQISSEVPQNLSASRPQDRQFILSSKKLLLSDSGFYLCAWSKGTAAGTQYFGPGTRLLVL.

This clone was observed once. The chain joins TRBV10-2 to TRBJ2-5; tentatively, D is TRBD2 (5 bases). V lost 5 bases and J 4 bases, leaving 5 bases between the germline ends. The CDR3 covers 11 residues. Germline CDR1 reads WSHSY; CDR2 reads SAAADI. This chain's CDR3 is CASSSGETQYF. CDR3 bases: TGCGCCAGCAGTAGCGGAGAGACCCAGTACTTC.

This chain uses TRBV28 with TRBJ2-1, with a possible D match to TRBD2 (6 bases). Germline V gene data show CDR1 as MDHEN and CDR2 as SYDVKM. This CDR3 has 15 amino acids. Trimming left V 2 bases short and J 7 bases short, with 15 bases between. CDR3 nucleotide sequence: TGTGCCAGCAGTTTAGAGACTAGATTTTATAATGAGCAGTTCTTC. It encodes CASSLETRFYNEQFF.

DNA of the CDR3: TGTGCCAGCAGGGGGGGTCAGCCCCGAAAACTGTTTTTT. Protein: CASRGGQPRKLFF. V and J are TRBV28 and TRBJ1-4; D is possibly TRBD1 (5 bases). Germline lookup yields CDR1 MDHEN and CDR2 SYDVKM. CDR3 length equals 13 residues. V was shortened by 6 bases and J by 10 bases, with 15 bases between the two germline ends.

This rearrangement joins TRBV6-5 to TRBJ2-7, with D perhaps TRBD1 (6 bases). The CDR3 extends over 12 amino acids. V lost 6 bases and J lost 3, with 9 bases in between. In germline, CDR1 is MNHEY, CDR2 SVGAGI. In nucleotides, the CDR3 is TGTGCCAGCAGGGACAGTGGCTACGAGCAGTACTTC. Its translation is CASRDSGYEQYF.